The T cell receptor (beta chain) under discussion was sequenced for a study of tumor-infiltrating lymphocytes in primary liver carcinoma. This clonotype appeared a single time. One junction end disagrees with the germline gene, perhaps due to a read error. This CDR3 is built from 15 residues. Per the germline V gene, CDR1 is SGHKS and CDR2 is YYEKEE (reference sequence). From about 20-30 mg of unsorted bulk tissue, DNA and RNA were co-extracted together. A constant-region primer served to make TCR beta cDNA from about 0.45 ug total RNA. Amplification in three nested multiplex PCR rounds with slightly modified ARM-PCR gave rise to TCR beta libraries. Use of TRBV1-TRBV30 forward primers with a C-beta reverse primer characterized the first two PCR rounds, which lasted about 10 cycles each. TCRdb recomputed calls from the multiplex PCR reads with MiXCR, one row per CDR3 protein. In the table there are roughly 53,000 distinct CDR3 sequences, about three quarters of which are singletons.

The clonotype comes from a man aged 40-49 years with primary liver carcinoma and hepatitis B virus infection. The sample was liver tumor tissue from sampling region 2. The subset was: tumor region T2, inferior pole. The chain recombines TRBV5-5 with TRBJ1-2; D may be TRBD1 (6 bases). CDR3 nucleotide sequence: TGCGCCACCAGCACCCGGACAGATTTTAACTATGGCTACACCTTC. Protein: CATSTRTDFNYGYTF.